This entry concerns a single TCR beta chain. The method was immunoSEQ multiplex PCR; TCRdb's version includes in-frame clones alone and lacks a portion of them. The sample contains 500,000 to 750,000 clones, 88% of which appear only once. This sample was taken from a study of shared T cell receptors in the human thymus. This CDR3 comprises 13 residues. The V and J ends lost 6 bases and 8 bases, in that order; junction bases with no gene match: 7. Germline CDR1 and CDR2: SGHAT and FQNNGV. The same sample was also studied in work on human thymus T cells. That paper adds: Thymic material originated from resections removed in the course of corrective heart surgery. Thymic and blood repertoires appeared to show biased V and J gene usage.

The rearrangement joins TRBV11-2 to TRBJ2-1; 7 bases align to TRBD2. Sequencing was carried out using thymocytes. This clonotype was sampled from a boy younger than two with a congenital heart defect. Written as DNA, the CDR3 is TGTGCCAGCAGTTCGGGACTAACCCATGAGCAGTTCTTC. Protein: CASSSGLTHEQFF.